Listed below are T cell receptor beta chains from one sample, sequenced in a study of spatial heterogeneity in lung cancer. TCRdb fed the 5' RACE reads into MiXCR, producing one record per CDR3 protein. The profile shows 14,000 or so distinct CDR3 sequences, approximately 4.8% of them singletons. This material consisted of lung tumor tissue, taken at surgery. The source of these receptors is a female donor with early-stage non-small cell lung cancer. The CDR3 runs from the conserved cysteine through the conserved F or W. D genes are given only for firm matches. Not all rows give a size; the values are once, few, many and, for expanded clones, a class.

size | J | D | V | DNA | CDR3
many | TRBJ2-7 | - | TRBV28 | TGTGCCAGCACCAATCCGTCACGTACCTACGAGCAGTACTTC | CASTNPSRTYEQYF
many | TRBJ2-5 | - | TRBV7-6 | TGTGCCAGCAGCTTAAGGAGGACCCAGTACTTC | CASSLRRTQYF
many | TRBJ1-1 | TRBD1 | TRBV4-2 | TGTGCCAGCGACGTTGGACAGGGTATCACTGAAGCTTTCTTT | CASDVGQGITEAFF
medium-sized | TRBJ2-3 | - | TRBV2 | TGTGCCAGCAGGGAACCTCAGAGAGGGGATACGCAGTATTTT | CASREPQRGDTQYF
many | TRBJ2-5 | - | TRBV7-3 | TGTGCCAGCAGCTTAAGGCAGGAAGAGACCCAGTACTTC | CASSLRQEETQYF
many | TRBJ2-3 | TRBD2 | TRBV7-9 | TGTGCCAGCCTCGCGGGGGGTAGGAAAGATACGCAGTATTTT | CASLAGGRKDTQYF
many | TRBJ1-1 | - | TRBV11-2 | TGTGCCAGCAGCTTAGCAGGTGGGGTGACTGAAGCTTTCTTT | CASSLAGGVTEAFF
many | TRBJ2-4 | - | TRBV2 | TGTGCCAGCAGTCCCGGGACTTTCAACATTCAGTACTTC | CASSPGTFNIQYF
many | TRBJ1-2 | TRBD1 | TRBV12-3/TRBV12-4 | TGTGCCAGCAGGTACCGGGACAGGGTTAGTGGCTACACCTTC | CASRYRDRVSGYTF
medium-sized | TRBJ1-3 | - | TRBV7-9 | TGTGCCAGCAGCTTAGGCGCCTCCTCTGGAAACACCATATATTTT | CASSLGASSGNTIYF
many | TRBJ2-2 | - | TRBV6-5 | TGTGCCAGCAGTTACAACGGGGGCGATTGGGCCGGGGAGCTGTTTTTT | CASSYNGGDWAGELFF
many | TRBJ2-5 | - | TRBV20-1 | TGCAGTGCTAGCGTGACTAGCCAAGAGACCCAGTACTTC | CSASVTSQETQYF
medium-sized | TRBJ2-3 | - | TRBV10-3 | TGTGCCATCAGTGACCCGACTAACCACACAGATACGCAGTATTTT | CAISDPTNHTDTQYF
- | TRBJ1-6 | TRBD1 | TRBV7-2 | TGTGCCAGCAGCTTAGGGCCGGGACAGGGTTCCACCCTCCACTTT | CASSLGPGQGSTLHF
many | TRBJ2-2 | - | TRBV29-1 | TGCAGCGTTGGACCAGGGGGGAGAACAACCGGGGAGCTGTTTTTT | CSVGPGGRTTGELFF
many | TRBJ2-3 | - | TRBV27 | TGTGCCAGCACCTCCACAGGTCCAGATACGCAGTATTTT | CASTSTGPDTQYF
medium-sized | TRBJ1-1 | - | TRBV5-1 | TGCGCCAGCACCGCCTCAGGGGAGTCGAACACTGAAGCTTTCTTT | CASTASGESNTEAFF
many | TRBJ1-1 | - | TRBV18 | TGTGCCAGCTCACCAGGGGCGAACACTGAAGCTTTCTTT | CASSPGANTEAFF
many | TRBJ2-3 | TRBD2 | TRBV20-1 | TGCAGGACTAGCGGGGGGACGGGGGATACGCAGTATTTT | CRTSGGTGDTQYF
many | TRBJ2-7 | - | TRBV7-2 | TGTGCCAGCATCCTGGACGGGAATAACGAGCAGTACTTC | CASILDGNNEQYF
many | TRBJ1-1 | - | TRBV11-2 | TGTGCCAGCAGCTTAGTTGCAGGGATGAACACTGAAGCTTTCTTT | CASSLVAGMNTEAFF
many | TRBJ2-7 | - | TRBV20-1 | TGCAGTGCCCGGAGAGCGAGCTCCTACGAGCAGTACTTC | CSARRASSYEQYF
many | TRBJ2-7 | - | TRBV7-2 | TGTGCCAGCAGCTCCACCTACGAGCAGTACTTC | CASSSTYEQYF
many | TRBJ1-1 | - | TRBV7-2 | TGTGCCAGCAGCCCAAGGACAGTCATGAACACTGAAGCTTTCTTT | CASSPRTVMNTEAFF
many | TRBJ2-5 | TRBD2 | TRBV28 | TGTGCCAGCAGCGCTAGCGGGGGGGCGGGCCCCGGAGAGACCCAGTACTTC | CASSASGGAGPGETQYF
- | TRBJ2-3 | TRBD2 | TRBV5-1 | TGCGCCAGCAGCCCGGGACTACCTAGCACAGATACGCAGTATTTT | CASSPGLPSTDTQYF
few | TRBJ1-1 | - | TRBV18 | TGTGCCAGCTCACCATGGGAAGGCGTCACTGAAGCTTTCTTT | CASSPWEGVTEAFF
medium-sized | TRBJ1-5 | - | TRBV6-5 | TGTGCCAGCAGTCAATCAAATCAGCCCCAGCATTTT | CASSQSNQPQHF
many | TRBJ2-4 | - | TRBV18 | TGTGCCAGCTCACCAGAAAAGCTTCAGTACTTC | CASSPEKLQYF
few | TRBJ2-3 | TRBD2 | TRBV7-8 | TGTGCCAGCAGCTTAGATAGCGGGGCGCGCACAGATACGCAGTATTTT | CASSLDSGARTDTQYF
many | TRBJ1-4 | TRBD1 | TRBV29-1 | TGCAGCGTCTGTTCTGGTCGGACAGGGGTGGAAAAACTGTTTTTT | CSVCSGRTGVEKLFF
many | TRBJ1-4 | - | TRBV30 | TGTGCCTGGAGCGGAGGCCCGAATGAAAAACTGTTTTTT | CAWSGGPNEKLFF